The subject of this entry is one TCR beta chain. Antigen: not known. The data derive from a study of graft-versus-host responses after intestinal transplantation. As for the study in general: All recipients were transplanted with multivisceral, liver-intestinal, or isolated intestinal grafts. Tacrolimus plus steroids were given to all recipients for approximately three years, preceded by anti-thymocyte globulin induction. Whole-study results and caveats: Peak levels of circulating GvH clones tracked with early post-transplant HvG declines. Present in recipient marrow, GvH clones included some that appeared first in ileum or blood.

CDR1 is LNHDA and CDR2 is SQIVND in the germline V gene (reference sequence). Losses at the gene ends were 3 bases for V and 3 bases for J; bases not matched to a gene: 10. The CDR3 extends over 16 amino acids. The protocol was immunoSEQ multiplex PCR, while the TCRdb copy is restricted to in-frame clones and leaves out a portion. The sample includes around 36,000 clones, more than 90% of them seen just once. The clonotype comes from a human donor who was the organ donor for an intestinal transplant. The J gene is TRBJ2-7, the V gene TRBV19; 8 nucleotides match TRBD1. The source material was unstimulated CD8+ T cells sorted from spleen or lymph node cells, sampled before transplant. CDR3 in amino acids: CASSIGQGLGYYEQYF. The CDR3 DNA reads TGTGCCAGTAGTATCGGACAGGGCCTGGGATACTACGAGCAGTACTTC. The full variable domain, completed using reference TRBV19 and TRBJ2-7, is DGGITQSPKYLFRKEGQNVTLSCEQNLNHDAMYWYRQDPGQGLRLIYYSQIVNDFQKGDIAEGYSVSREKKESFPLTVTSAQKNPTAFYLCASSIGQGLGYYEQYFGPGTRLTVT.